This T cell receptor beta chain was observed in a study of post-analysis software for immune sequencing data. For the study at large: Recorded disease courses covered relapsing-remitting, secondary progressive and progressive-relapsing multiple sclerosis. Some patients had no subtype annotation. Findings and limits, study-wide: Normalized Chao1 diversity was significantly reduced in patients versus controls. The F measure placed samples prepared in the same batch into strongly shared clusters.

To note about this clonotype: What it recognizes is unknown.

The TCR beta cDNA libraries contained unique molecular identifiers. cDNA molecules numbering 400,000 to 550,000 came from roughly 1 to 10 million T cells. MiXCR, run by TCRdb on the PCR reads, gives a single entry per CDR3 protein. This sample yields about 820,000 distinct CDR3 sequences, of which approximately 53% are seen a single time; roughly 4.4% belongs to the top ten. The receptor comes from a girl between 10 and 17 years old with multiple sclerosis. Input material: blood.

The CDR3 sequence is CASSATLDAEAFF. The DNA for the CDR3 is TGTGCCAGCAGTGCGACCCTTGACGCTGAAGCTTTCTTT. V gene TRBV12-3 or TRBV12-4 combines with J gene TRBJ1-1; no reliable D call. The length of the CDR3 is 13 residues. The V end lost 5 bases, the J end lost 6 bases, and 13 bases lay between the germline ends.